Listed here are 22 T cell receptor beta chains from one sample, sequenced in a study of T cell repertoires in cytomegalovirus infection. TCRdb independently ran MiXCR on the reads; one entry per CDR3 protein. The sample holds over 300,000 distinct CDR3 sequences, approximately 9.5% seen once. The sample comprised PBMCs. The receptors come from a human donor in good health (CMV status not recorded). Some clones in this sample may be carry-over from other donors' samples.

In this sample, this clonotype turned up many times. The J gene is TRBJ1-1, the V gene TRBV7-2; possible D gene TRBD1, 5 bases. Germline loops: CDR1 SGHTA, CDR2 FQGNSA. V lost 2 bases and J 4 bases, leaving 8 bases between the germline ends. The length of the CDR3 is 13 residues. The CDR3, as DNA: TGTGCCAGCAGCTTATACGGGACCACTGAAGCTTTCTTT. Its translation: CASSLYGTTEAFF.

This clonotype was observed a few times. This chain connects TRBV10-3 to TRBJ1-1; the match to TRBD1 covers 7 bases. Germline V gives CDR1 ENHRY, CDR2 SYGVKD. The CDR3 totals 15 residues. V lost 10 bases to trimming and J lost 0 bases; unmatched junction nucleotides: 11. CDR3: CATDVGDSLNTEAFF. The CDR3 region has the DNA TGTGCCACCGATGTCGGGGACAGCCTGAACACTGAAGCTTTCTTT.

The genes are TRBV3-1 and TRBJ2-7, with D unclear. V was trimmed by 1 base and J by 4 bases, leaving 8 bases between them. CDR1 is LGHDT and CDR2 is YNNKEL in the germline V gene (reference sequence). The CDR3 loop spans 13 amino acids. The CDR3 coding sequence is TGTGCCAGCAGCCAAGGAGGCTTTTACGAGCAGTACTTC. Amino acid sequence: CASSQGGFYEQYF.

This clonotype was counted many times. V usage is TRBV5-6 and J usage is TRBJ2-2; 12 bases fit TRBD1. The junction had 10 bases not matched to a gene; V was cut back by 4 bases and J by 6 bases. CDR1 and CDR2 from the germline V gene are SGHDT and YYEEEE. This CDR3 region has 17 residues. The CDR3 loop reads CASSHTGQGAIPGELFF. The CDR3 coding sequence is TGTGCCAGCAGCCATACGGGACAGGGGGCGATCCCCGGGGAGCTGTTTTTT.

In its sample, this clonotype was seen a few times. The chain combines TRBV6-1 with TRBJ2-7; tentatively, D is TRBD1 or TRBD2 (6 bases each). Trimming stripped 8 bases from V and 4 bases from J, with 15 bases between. The CDR3 has 13 amino acids. Germline V gene sequence: CDR1 MNHNS, CDR2 SASEGT. CDR3 nucleotides: TGTGCCAGCGACCGGGGGCAGTCATACGAGCAGTACTTC. Residues: CASDRGQSYEQYF.

As concerns this clonotype: This may be a read error, as it is one base from a much larger clone. The chain couples TRBV7-8 to TRBJ1-6, with TRBD1 as a possible D gene (6 bases). CDR1 and CDR2 (germline): SGHVS, FQNEAQ. CDR3 length equals 15 residues. The CDR3 is CVSSLGGGGNSPLHF. The CDR3 DNA sequence: TGTGTCAGCAGCTTAGGAGGAGGGGGTAATTCACCCCTCCACTTT.

This clonotype has more than one count but fewer than ten. The gene calls are TRBV20-1 and TRBJ1-2; D remains ambiguous. CDR1 DFQATT and CDR2 SNEGSKA come from the germline V gene (reference sequence). V dropped 3 bases and J dropped 1 base, with 12 bases sitting between them. CDR3 length equals 14 residues. The CDR3 sequence: CSASRDLINYGYTF. As DNA, the CDR3 is TGCAGTGCTAGCCGGGATCTCATTAACTATGGCTACACCTTC.

This clonotype came up a few times. The rearrangement uses TRBV2 and TRBJ1-3; D remains ambiguous. The CDR3 is 12 residues long. Trimming cost V 4 bases and J 3 bases, with 4 bases left between them. Germline assignment: CDR1 SNHLY and CDR2 FYNNEI. The CDR3 DNA follows: TGTGCCAGCAGTGTAATTGGAAACACCATATATTTT. This encodes CASSVIGNTIYF.

The chain has TRBV6-2 or TRBV6-3 and TRBJ2-7; D uncertain. The CDR3 runs 18 residues. V was pared by 2 bases and J by 6 bases, with 26 bases between. Per the germline V gene, CDR1 is MNHEY and CDR2 is SVGEGT. The CDR3 DNA follows: TGTGCCAGCAGTTACCCGCTGAAGGGCTCCAACTCCATCCGCGAGCAGTACTTC. This codes for CASSYPLKGSNSIREQYF.

The chain has TRBV25-1 and TRBJ1-1; the match to TRBD1 covers 7 bases. V gave up 3 bases and J gave up 7 bases; unmatched junction bases: 8. The V gene's germline CDR1 is MGHDK and CDR2 SYGVNS. The length of the CDR3 is 14 residues. CDR3 sequence: CASSDGRGWIEAFF. The CDR3 DNA sequence: TGTGCCAGCAGTGATGGCAGGGGGTGGATTGAAGCTTTCTTT.

In this sample, this clonotype turned up a few times. The rearrangement links TRBV28 to TRBJ2-3; 7 nucleotides line up with TRBD2. The CDR3 runs to 17 residues. J was trimmed by 3 bases and V by 6 bases; bases with no gene match: 15. Looked up from germline, CDR1 is MDHEN and CDR2 is SYDVKM. The CDR3 DNA follows: TGTGCCAGCAGCCCCCCCGGCCTAGCGGTGGGGACAGATACGCAGTATTTT. Translating it yields CASSPPGLAVGTDTQYF. The full variable domain, with the rest looked up from reference TRBV28 and TRBJ2-3, is DVKVTQSSRYLVKRTGEKVFLECVQDMDHENMFWYRQDPGLGLRLIYFSYDVKMKEKGDIPEGYSVSREKKERFSLILESASTNQTSMYLCASSPPGLAVGTDTQYFGPGTRLTVL.

CDR3 in amino acids: CASRKAAGYETQYF. The CDR3 DNA reads as TGTGCCAGCAGAAAAGCGGCGGGATACGAGACCCAGTACTTC. The genes are TRBV7-2 and TRBJ2-5, with a possible D match to TRBD2 (6 bases). The length of the CDR3 is 14 residues. Germline V gene lookup returns CDR1 SGHTA and CDR2 FQGNSA. Trimming stripped 6 bases from V and 5 bases from J, with 16 bases between.

This clonotype was counted at least ten times. The chain employs TRBV7-2 and TRBJ1-1, with unresolved D. Germline CDR1 SGHTA, CDR2 FQGNSA. Deletions cut 5 bases from V and 4 bases from J, with 11 bases between. The CDR3 is 13 amino acids. The CDR3, as DNA: TGTGCCAGCAGCGAAGGGTCCCTCACTGAAGCTTTCTTT. Translated, it gives CASSEGSLTEAFF.

The chain couples TRBV4-1 to TRBJ2-7; 12 bases align to TRBD2. There are 16 residues in the CDR3. Germline V CDR1 and CDR2: MGHRA, YSYEKL. The trim removed 3 bases at V and 2 bases at J, leaving 5 bases unmatched. The CDR3 bases are TGCGCCAGCAGCCAGGCACTAGCGGGGGGTACCTACGAGCAGTACTTC. Amino acids: CASSQALAGGTYEQYF.

This clonotype has at least ten counts. J is TRBJ2-1 and V is TRBV20-1, with TRBD2 matching 7 bases. The CDR3 is made up of 14 amino acids. The V gene's germline CDR1 is DFQATT and CDR2 SNEGSKA (reference sequence). V lost 1 base and J lost 4; bases outside the gene matches: 4. CDR3 region: CSARVSGAYNEQFF. Written as DNA, the CDR3 is TGCAGTGCTAGAGTCAGCGGGGCTTACAATGAGCAGTTCTTC.

This clonotype was observed a few times. The chain recombines TRBV2 with TRBJ2-3, with 9 bases that match TRBD1. This CDR3 comprises 16 residues. Germline V CDR1 and CDR2: SNHLY, FYNNEI. With 4 bases clipped from V and 1 base from J, the junction kept 6 bases outside the gene matches. The CDR3 nucleotides read TGTGCCAGCAGTGCTGTGGACAGGGGAGGCACAGATACGCAGTATTTT. Protein sequence: CASSAVDRGGTDTQYF.

In its sample, this clonotype was seen many times. The chain has TRBV7-6 and TRBJ2-7, with 9 bases lining up with TRBD1. Germline trimming cut 5 bases from V and 7 bases from J; bases unmatched to any gene: 12. Germline CDR1 is SGHVS and CDR2 is FNYEAQ. The CDR3 has 15 amino acids. The CDR3 DNA is TGTGCCAGCAGCGCCTCCGGGACAGGGTTAGGGGAGCAGTACTTC. Translating it yields CASSASGTGLGEQYF.

The chain carries TRBV7-9 and TRBJ1-5; D unresolved. The CDR3 consists of 14 residues. Looked up from germline, CDR1 is SEHNR and CDR2 is FQNEAQ (reference sequence). With 5 bases removed from V and 1 base from J, the gap between germline ends came to 9 bases. The CDR3 DNA follows: TGTGCCAGCAGCCGCCGGGAAAGCAATCAGCCCCAGCATTTT. Residues: CASSRRESNQPQHF.

This clonotype has just a few counts. V is TRBV28 and J is TRBJ1-1, with D possibly matching TRBD1 (6 bases). Trimming pared 3 bases from V and 5 bases from J, leaving 19 bases between. Germline CDR1 reads MDHEN; CDR2 reads SYDVKM. The CDR3 covers 16 residues. The CDR3 here is CASSLPGAGLYTEAFF. For the CDR3, the DNA is TGTGCCAGCAGTTTGCCAGGGGCGGGATTGTATACTGAAGCTTTCTTT.

This clonotype was counted a few times. The V and J genes are TRBV5-5 and TRBJ2-7, with 10 bases fitting TRBD2. The CDR3 runs to 16 residues. V lost 2 bases, J lost 1 base, and 6 bases stayed unmatched. CDR1 and CDR2 (germline): SGHKS, YYEKEE (reference sequence). This chain's CDR3 is CASSLSRTSGSYEQYF. In DNA, the CDR3 is TGTGCCAGCAGCTTATCCAGGACTAGCGGTTCCTACGAGCAGTACTTC.

There are a few counts of this clonotype. The rearrangement uses TRBV14 and TRBJ2-7, with D unresolved. Germline loops: CDR1 SGHDN, CDR2 FVKESK. V shed 4 bases and J shed 2 bases, with 18 bases lying between them. The CDR3 runs to 16 residues. The CDR3 coding sequence is TGTGCCAGCAGCCTTCGAGAGGCCAGCGTACCCTACGAGCAGTACTTC. Translating gives CASSLREASVPYEQYF.

The chain joins TRBV4-2 to TRBJ2-7; D is perhaps TRBD2 (5 bases). The germline V gene encodes CDR1 LGHNA and CDR2 YNFKEQ. The CDR3 covers 13 residues. Deletions cut 5 bases from V and 3 bases from J, with 11 bases between. Here the CDR3 reads CASSTGKLYEQYF. In DNA, the CDR3 is TGTGCCAGCAGCACCGGGAAGCTCTACGAGCAGTACTTC.